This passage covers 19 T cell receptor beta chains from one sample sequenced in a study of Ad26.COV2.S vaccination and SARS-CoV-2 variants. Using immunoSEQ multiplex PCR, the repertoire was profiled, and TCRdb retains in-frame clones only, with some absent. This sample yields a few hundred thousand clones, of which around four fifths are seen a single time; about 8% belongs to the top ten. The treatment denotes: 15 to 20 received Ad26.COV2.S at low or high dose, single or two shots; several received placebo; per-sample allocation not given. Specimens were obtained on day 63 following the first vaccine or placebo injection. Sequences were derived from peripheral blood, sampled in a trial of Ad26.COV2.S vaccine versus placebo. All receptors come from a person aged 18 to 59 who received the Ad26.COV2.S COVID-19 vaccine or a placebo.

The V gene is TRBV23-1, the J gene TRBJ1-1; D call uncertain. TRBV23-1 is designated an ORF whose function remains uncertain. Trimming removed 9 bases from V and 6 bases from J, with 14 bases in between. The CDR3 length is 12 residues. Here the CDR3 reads CARDSRGSEAFF. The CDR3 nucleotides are TGCGCCAGGGACTCACGGGGTTCTGAAGCTTTCTTT.

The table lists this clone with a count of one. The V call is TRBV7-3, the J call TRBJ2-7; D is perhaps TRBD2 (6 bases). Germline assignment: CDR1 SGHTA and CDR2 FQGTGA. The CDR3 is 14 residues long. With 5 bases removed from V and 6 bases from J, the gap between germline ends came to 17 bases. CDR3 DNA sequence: TGTGCCAGCAGCACGGGGACTGGGTCGAGCGAGCAGTACTTC. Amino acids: CASSTGTGSSEQYF.

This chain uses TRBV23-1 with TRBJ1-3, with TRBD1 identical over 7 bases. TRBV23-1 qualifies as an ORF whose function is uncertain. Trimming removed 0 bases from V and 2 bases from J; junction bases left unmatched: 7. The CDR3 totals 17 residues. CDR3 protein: CASSQSPRDRPGNTIYF. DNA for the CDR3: TGCGCCAGCAGTCAATCACCCCGGGACAGACCTGGAAACACCATATATTTT.

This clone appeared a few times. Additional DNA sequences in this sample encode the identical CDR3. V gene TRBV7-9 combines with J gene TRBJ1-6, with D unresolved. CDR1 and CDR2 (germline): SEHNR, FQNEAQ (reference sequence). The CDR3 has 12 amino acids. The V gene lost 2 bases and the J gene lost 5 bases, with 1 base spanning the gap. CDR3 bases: TGTGCCAGCAGCTTAAATAATTCACCCCTCCACTTT. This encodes CASSLNNSPLHF.

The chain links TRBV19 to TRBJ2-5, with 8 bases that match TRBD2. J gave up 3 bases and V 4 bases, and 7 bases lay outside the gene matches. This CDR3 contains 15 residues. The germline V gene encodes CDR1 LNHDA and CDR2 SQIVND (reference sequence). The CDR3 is CASSTSQAGEETQYF. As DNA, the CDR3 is TGTGCCAGTAGTACCTCCCAAGCGGGGGAAGAGACCCAGTACTTC.

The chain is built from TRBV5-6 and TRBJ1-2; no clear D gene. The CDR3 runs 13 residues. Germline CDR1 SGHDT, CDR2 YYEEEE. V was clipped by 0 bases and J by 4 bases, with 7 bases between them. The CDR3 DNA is TGTGCCAGCAGCTTGGGGGAGGTCTATGGCTACACCTTC. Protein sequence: CASSLGEVYGYTF.

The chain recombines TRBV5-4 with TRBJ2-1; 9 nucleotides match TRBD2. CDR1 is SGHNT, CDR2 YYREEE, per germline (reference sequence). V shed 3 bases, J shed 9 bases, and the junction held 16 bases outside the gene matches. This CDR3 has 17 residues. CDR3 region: CASSYGTRLADPGEQFF. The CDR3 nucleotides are TGTGCCAGCAGCTATGGAACGAGACTAGCGGACCCCGGTGAGCAGTTCTTC.

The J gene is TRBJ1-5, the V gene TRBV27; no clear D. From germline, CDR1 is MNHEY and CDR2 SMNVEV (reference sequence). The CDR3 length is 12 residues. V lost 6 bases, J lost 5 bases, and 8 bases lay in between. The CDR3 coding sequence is TGTGCCAGCAGACGGGGAGATCAGCCCCAGCATTTT. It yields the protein CASRRGDQPQHF.

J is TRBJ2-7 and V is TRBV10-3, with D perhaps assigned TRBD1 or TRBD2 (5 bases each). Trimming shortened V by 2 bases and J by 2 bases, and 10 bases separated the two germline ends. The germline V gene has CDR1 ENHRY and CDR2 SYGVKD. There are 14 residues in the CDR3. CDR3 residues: CAISEGGWTYEQYF. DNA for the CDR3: TGTGCCATCAGTGAGGGGGGTTGGACCTACGAGCAGTACTTC.

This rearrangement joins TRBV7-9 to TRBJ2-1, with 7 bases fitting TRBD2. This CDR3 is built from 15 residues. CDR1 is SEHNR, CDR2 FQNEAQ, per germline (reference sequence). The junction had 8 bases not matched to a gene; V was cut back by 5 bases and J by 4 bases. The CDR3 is CASSGLADLYNEQFF. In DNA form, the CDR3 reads TGTGCCAGCAGCGGGCTAGCGGACCTATACAATGAGCAGTTCTTC.

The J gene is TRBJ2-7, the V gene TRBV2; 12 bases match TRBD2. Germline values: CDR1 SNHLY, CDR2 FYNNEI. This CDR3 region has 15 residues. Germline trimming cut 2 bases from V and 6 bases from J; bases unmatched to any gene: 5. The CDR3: CASSETSGGSGEQYF. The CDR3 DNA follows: TGTGCCAGCAGTGAAACTAGCGGGGGGTCCGGCGAGCAGTACTTC.

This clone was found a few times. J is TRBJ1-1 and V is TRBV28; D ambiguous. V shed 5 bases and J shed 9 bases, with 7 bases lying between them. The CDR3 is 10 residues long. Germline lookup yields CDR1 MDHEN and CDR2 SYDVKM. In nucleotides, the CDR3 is TGTGCCAGCAGTATGGTGAAAGCTTTCTTT. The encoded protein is CASSMVKAFF. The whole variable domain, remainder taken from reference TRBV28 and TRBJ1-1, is DVKVTQSSRYLVKRTGEKVFLECVQDMDHENMFWYRQDPGLGLRLIYFSYDVKMKEKGDIPEGYSVSREKKERFSLILESASTNQTSMYLCASSMVKAFFGQGTRLTVV.

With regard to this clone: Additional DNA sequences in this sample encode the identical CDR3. The CDR3 DNA reads as TGCGCCAGCAGCTTGGGAGGGGTATCCTACGAGCAGTACTTC. The encoded protein is CASSLGGVSYEQYF. The V call is TRBV5-1, the J call TRBJ2-7; D assignment may be TRBD1 or TRBD2 (5 bases each). The CDR3 runs to 14 residues. Trimming removed 0 bases at V and 1 base at J, with 8 bases between. In germline, CDR1 is SGHRS, CDR2 YFSETQ. Full variable domain (remainder filled in from reference TRBV5-1 and TRBJ2-7): KAGVTQTPRYLIKTRGQQVTLSCSPISGHRSVSWYQQTPGQGLQFLFEYFSETQRNKGNFPGRFSGRQFSNSRSEMNVSTLELGDSALYLCASSLGGVSYEQYFGPGTRLTVT.

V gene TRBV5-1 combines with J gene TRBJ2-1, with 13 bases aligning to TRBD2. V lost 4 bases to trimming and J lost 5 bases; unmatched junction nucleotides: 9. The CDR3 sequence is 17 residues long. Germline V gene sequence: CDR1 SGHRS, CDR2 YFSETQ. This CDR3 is CASSIGLAGALDNEQFF. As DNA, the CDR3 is TGCGCCAGCAGCATTGGACTAGCGGGAGCACTTGACAATGAGCAGTTCTTC.

DNA for the CDR3: TGTGCCAGCAGTAGGTTGGGGGCTCTCTTTGGCTACACCTTC. Protein product: CASSRLGALFGYTF. V and J are TRBV27 and TRBJ1-2, with D perhaps TRBD1 (6 bases). This CDR3 is 14 amino acids long. Germline CDR1 reads MNHEY; CDR2 reads SMNVEV (reference sequence). Trimming shortened V by 5 bases and J by 7 bases, and 17 bases separated the two germline ends.

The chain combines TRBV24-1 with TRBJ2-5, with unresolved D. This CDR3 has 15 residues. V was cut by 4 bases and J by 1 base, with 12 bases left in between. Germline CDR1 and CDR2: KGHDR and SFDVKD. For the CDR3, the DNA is TGTGCCACCAGTGACCCGCGTTCAGCCCAAGAGACCCAGTACTTC. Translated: CATSDPRSAQETQYF.

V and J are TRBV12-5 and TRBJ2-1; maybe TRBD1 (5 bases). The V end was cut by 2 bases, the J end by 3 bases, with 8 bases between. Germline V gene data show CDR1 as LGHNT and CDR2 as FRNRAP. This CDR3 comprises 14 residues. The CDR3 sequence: CASGLRGSYNEQFF. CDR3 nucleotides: TGTGCTAGTGGTTTGAGGGGCAGCTACAATGAGCAGTTCTTC.

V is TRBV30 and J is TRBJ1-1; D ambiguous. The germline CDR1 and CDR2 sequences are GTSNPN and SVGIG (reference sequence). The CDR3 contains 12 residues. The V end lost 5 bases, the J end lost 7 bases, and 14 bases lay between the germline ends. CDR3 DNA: TGTGCCTGGGGACTAATGTCGGTTGAAGCTTTCTTT. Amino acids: CAWGLMSVEAFF.

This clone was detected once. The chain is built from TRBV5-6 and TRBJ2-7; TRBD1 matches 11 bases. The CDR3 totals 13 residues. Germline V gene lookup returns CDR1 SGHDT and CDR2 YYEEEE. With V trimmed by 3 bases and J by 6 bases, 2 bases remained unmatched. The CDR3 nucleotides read TGTGCCAGCAGCTGGGGGACAGGGGGCGAGCAGTACTTC. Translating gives CASSWGTGGEQYF.